Listed below are T cell receptor beta chains from one sample, sequenced in a study of STAT5B mutations in CD4+ large granular lymphocyte leukemia. Assay used: immunoSEQ multiplex PCR; TCRdb lists only in-frame clones, some missing. The sample contains under 35,000 clones, 65% to 80% of which appear only once. Sequencing was performed on CD4+ T cells from blood buffy coats. These receptors came from a human donor in good health. CDR3s include the opening cysteine and the closing phenylalanine or tryptophan. D genes are given only for firm matches. Clone sizes are given selectively: once, few, many, or a class where the clone is expanded.

few	TRBV30	TRBD1	TRBJ2-7	CAWTRTGTSYEQYF	TGTGCCTGGACCCGGACAGGGACCTCCTACGAGCAGTACTTC
-	TRBV6-1	-	TRBJ1-5	CASSPYLGSQPQHF	TGTGCCAGCAGTCCTTACTTGGGGTCTCAGCCCCAGCATTTT
-	TRBV5-6	TRBD1	TRBJ2-5	CASSLRDRGVWETQYF	TGTGCCAGCAGCCTGAGGGACAGGGGAGTATGGGAGACCCAGTACTTC
-	TRBV28	-	TRBJ2-7	CASSRGRNYEQYF	TGTGCCAGCAGTAGAGGACGGAACTACGAGCAGTACTTC
-	TRBV2	TRBD2	TRBJ2-2	CASSAILAGTGELFF	TGTGCCAGCAGTGCGATACTAGCGGGGACCGGGGAGCTGTTTTTT
-	TRBV11-1	TRBD2	TRBJ2-3	CASSPRTSGSFDTQYF	TGTGCCAGCAGCCCACGGACTAGCGGGAGTTTCGATACGCAGTATTTT
-	TRBV7-2	TRBD2	TRBJ2-2	CASSSGGRTTGELFF	TGTGCCAGCAGCTCGGGGGGGCGGACCACCGGGGAGCTGTTTTTT
few	TRBV30	TRBD1	TRBJ1-5	CAWGQGDQPQHF	TGTGCCTGGGGACAGGGGGACCAGCCCCAGCATTTT
-	TRBV5-1	TRBD1	TRBJ2-6	CASSWRQGSSGANVLTF	TGCGCCAGCAGCTGGAGACAGGGGAGCTCTGGGGCCAACGTCCTGACTTTC
-	TRBV19	-	TRBJ1-1	CASSTSQGGSEAFF	TGTGCCAGTAGCACCTCACAGGGAGGCTCTGAAGCTTTCTTT
-	TRBV5-1	TRBD1	TRBJ2-3	CASSLAFGTGDSTDTQYF	TGCGCCAGCAGCTTGGCCTTTGGGACAGGGGATAGCACAGATACGCAGTATTTT
-	TRBV6-5	-	TRBJ2-7	CASSPSDYEQYF	TGTGCCAGCAGCCCCTCAGACTACGAGCAGTACTTC
few	TRBV19	-	TRBJ1-5	CASRQVSVGQPQHF	TGTGCCAGTAGACAGGTTTCGGTGGGTCAGCCCCAGCATTTT
-	TRBV6-6	-	TRBJ2-1	CATSRDSYNEQFF	TGTGCCACCTCCAGGGACTCTTACAATGAGCAGTTCTTC
few	TRBV4-2	-	TRBJ1-6	CASSQDPTDRSPLHF	TGTGCCAGCAGCCAAGATCCGACAGACCGTTCACCCCTCCACTTT
-	TRBV18	TRBD1	TRBJ2-7	CASSPPDRLSSYEQYF	TGTGCCAGCTCACCACCGGACAGGCTGAGCTCCTACGAGCAGTACTTC
once	TRBV29-1	TRBD1	TRBJ1-1	CSVTGGGNTEAFF	TGCAGCGTGACAGGGGGCGGGAACACTGAAGCTTTCTTT
-	TRBV5-1	TRBD2	TRBJ2-7	CASSPVAGGYEQYF	TGCGCCAGCAGCCCCGTAGCGGGGGGTTACGAGCAGTACTTC
-	TRBV7-2	-	TRBJ2-7	CASSLAGFEEQYF	TGTGCCAGCAGCTTAGCAGGGTTCGAGGAGCAGTACTTC
-	TRBV5-1	TRBD2	TRBJ2-1	CASSLAPGLMTSGKFTNEQFF	TGCGCCAGCAGCTTGGCCCCGGGTCTCATGACTAGCGGGAAATTTACCAATGAGCAGTTCTTC
-	TRBV7-2	-	TRBJ2-3	CASSLSKPGATDTQYF	TGTGCCAGCAGCCTTTCGAAGCCGGGGGCCACAGATACGCAGTATTTT
few	TRBV5-1	TRBD2	TRBJ2-2	CASRGLAGIGELFF	TGCGCCAGCAGGGGACTAGCGGGTATCGGGGAGCTGTTTTTT
-	TRBV9	-	TRBJ2-2	CASSVVQGSTGELFF	TGTGCCAGCAGCGTAGTTCAGGGGTCCACCGGGGAGCTGTTTTTT
-	TRBV6-1	TRBD1	TRBJ2-1	CASSGGTGLSYNEQFF	TGTGCCAGCAGTGGGGGGACAGGGCTATCCTACAATGAGCAGTTCTTC
-	TRBV2	-	TRBJ2-7	CASRRDRATYEQYF	TGTGCCAGCAGGAGGGACCGCGCCACCTACGAGCAGTACTTC
few	TRBV4-3	-	TRBJ1-5	CASSQDWVSNQPQHF	TGCGCCAGCAGCCAAGATTGGGTTAGCAATCAGCCCCAGCATTTT
-	TRBV27	-	TRBJ2-1	CASSLRATGNNEQFF	TGTGCCAGCAGTTTACGGGCAACAGGGAACAATGAGCAGTTCTTC
-	TRBV18	-	TRBJ1-1	CASSPRSWENTEAFF	TGTGCCAGCTCACCCCGAAGTTGGGAGAACACTGAAGCTTTCTTT
few	TRBV19	-	TRBJ1-5	CASSIRIPSNQPQHF	TGTGCCAGTAGTATAAGAATTCCCAGCAATCAGCCCCAGCATTTT
-	TRBV7-8	-	TRBJ2-7	CASSLGGPSYEQYF	TGTGCCAGCAGCCTGGGGGGGCCCTCCTACGAGCAGTACTTC
-	TRBV28	TRBD1	TRBJ1-2	CASRDRAYGYTF	TGTGCCAGCCGGGACAGGGCCTATGGCTACACCTTC
-	TRBV10-2	TRBD1	TRBJ1-1	CASTQGVTEAFF	TGCGCCAGCACACAGGGGGTCACTGAAGCTTTCTTT
once	TRBV28	TRBD2	TRBJ2-3	CASSFSGRITDTQYF	TGTGCCAGCAGTTTTAGCGGGAGGATTACAGATACGCAGTATTTT
-	TRBV9	TRBD2	TRBJ2-6	CASSLKTSGGPSGANVLTF	TGTGCCAGCAGCCTTAAGACTAGCGGGGGGCCCTCTGGGGCCAACGTCCTGACTTTC
few	TRBV9	-	TRBJ2-7	CASSVAGPTVGEQYF	TGTGCCAGCAGCGTAGCAGGACCGACGGTGGGGGAGCAGTACTTC
-	TRBV2	-	TRBJ1-2	CAQRGREDNYGYTF	TGTGCCCAGCGGGGACGGGAAGACAACTATGGCTACACCTTC
-	TRBV5-1	TRBD2	TRBJ2-3	CASSLIAGLDTQYF	TGCGCCAGCAGCTTGATAGCGGGATTGGATACGCAGTATTTT
-	TRBV7-2	-	TRBJ1-2	CASSRPSGFDYGYTF	TGTGCCAGCAGCCGCCCGTCAGGGTTTGACTATGGCTACACCTTC
-	TRBV30	TRBD1	TRBJ1-2	CAWRYGTGGYGYTF	TGTGCCTGGAGATACGGGACAGGGGGCTATGGCTACACCTTC
-	TRBV6-5	TRBD2	TRBJ2-1	CASSPRLAGRNEQFF	TGTGCCAGCAGCCCTCGACTAGCGGGAAGGAATGAGCAGTTCTTC
-	TRBV29-1	TRBD1	TRBJ1-2	CSVHKSGTGSPYGYTF	TGCAGCGTCCACAAATCGGGGACAGGGTCTCCGTATGGCTACACCTTC